This entry lists 27 T cell receptor beta chains sequenced from one sample in a study of T cells in Graves' hyperthyroidism and ophthalmopathy. Template material for amplifying TCR beta CDR3 regions consisted of RNA transcripts. The TCR CDR3 first-round RT-PCR relied on the HTBI primer set. TCRdb passed the multiplex PCR reads through MiXCR, listing each CDR3 protein once. The table includes around 500,000 distinct CDR3 sequences, about 16% detected once. Sequenced sample: blood. All receptors derive from a woman aged 30 to 39 with Graves' ophthalmopathy.

The chain links TRBV5-6 to TRBJ2-3; perhaps D is TRBD1 or TRBD2 (5 bases each). Germline V gene data show CDR1 as SGHDT and CDR2 as YYEEEE. CDR3 length: 19 residues. V was pared by 1 base and J by 2 bases, with 23 bases between. The CDR3 here is CASSLIRGSRDHNTDTQYF. The CDR3 bases are TGTGCCAGCAGCTTGATTAGAGGGTCCCGGGACCATAACACAGATACGCAGTATTTT. Supplemented by reference TRBV5-6 and TRBJ2-3, the full variable domain reads DAGVTQSPTHLIKTRGQQVTLRCSPKSGHDTVSWYQQALGQGPQFIFQYYEEEERQRGNFPDRFSGHQFPNYSSELNVNALLLGDSALYLCASSLIRGSRDHNTDTQYFGPGTRLTVL.

Turning to this clonotype: The junction departs from the called germline gene at one end, perhaps through a read error. The V and J genes are TRBV27 and TRBJ1-4, with 9 bases lining up with TRBD1. This CDR3 comprises 14 residues. CDR1 and CDR2 from the germline V gene are MNHEY and SMNVEV (reference sequence). The CDR3 sequence: CASSLQGANEELFF. CDR3 coding DNA: TGTGCCAGCAGTCTACAGGGGGCTAATGAAGAACTGTTTTTT.

The chain combines TRBV12-3 or TRBV12-4 with TRBJ2-1, with 7 bases matching TRBD1. The length of the CDR3 is 16 residues. The V gene end was trimmed by 6 bases and the J gene end by 1 base; junction bases not matched to a gene: 9. The CDR3 loop reads CASRPTDRDSYNEQFF. For the CDR3, the DNA is TGTGCCAGCAGACCAACCGACAGGGATTCCTACAATGAGCAGTTCTTC.

As for this clonotype: A much larger clone differs from this one at a single base, so this may be a read error. The V gene is TRBV20-1, the J gene TRBJ2-7; 11 bases line up with TRBD2. CDR3 length equals 18 residues. From germline, CDR1 is DFQATT and CDR2 SNEGSKA (reference sequence). V was pared by 4 bases and J by 0 bases, with 14 bases of the junction left unmatched. The chain's CDR3 is CSAITSLAGGTLSYEQYF. CDR3 DNA sequence: TGCAGTGCTATAACCTCCCTAGCGGGAGGAACCCTCTCCTACGAGCAGTACTTC.

The sample holds many counts of this clonotype. The chain has TRBV18 and TRBJ1-2; tentatively, D is TRBD1 (5 bases). Trimming shortened V by 3 bases and J by 5 bases, and 16 bases separated the two germline ends. This CDR3 is 15 amino acids long. Germline V gene data show CDR1 as KGHSH and CDR2 as LQKENI. The CDR3 nucleotides read TGTGCCAGCTCACCGGCAGCCGTGAAGGGGTATGGCTACACCTTC. Translation: CASSPAAVKGYGYTF.

The V gene is TRBV7-9, the J gene TRBJ2-1, with 7 bases fitting TRBD1. The CDR3 consists of 15 residues. Germline assignment: CDR1 SEHNR and CDR2 FQNEAQ (reference sequence). V shed 5 bases, J shed 8 bases, and the junction held 12 bases outside the gene matches. The DNA of the CDR3 is TGTGCCAGCAGCCCGCATGGACAGGCCCTACATGAGCAGTTCTTC. Translating it yields CASSPHGQALHEQFF.

In its sample, this clonotype was seen many times. The chain has TRBV20-1 and TRBJ2-1, with 10 bases aligning to TRBD2. Germline assignment: CDR1 DFQATT and CDR2 SNEGSKA (reference sequence). With 0 bases clipped from V and 8 bases from J, the junction kept 13 bases outside the gene matches. The CDR3 totals 17 residues. CDR3 bases: TGCAGTGCTAGAGATGGGGGGGCTAGCGGGAGTCGGGATGAGCAGTTCTTC. Its translation: CSARDGGASGSRDEQFF.

In this sample, this clonotype turned up many times. The rearrangement links TRBV11-2 to TRBJ2-1, with TRBD2 identical over 7 bases. V lost 5 bases and J lost 4; bases outside the gene matches: 11. From germline, CDR1 is SGHAT and CDR2 FQNNGV. This CDR3 is 16 amino acids long. The CDR3 bases are TGTGCCAGCAGCAGGCGGCTTGCGGGAGAATACAATGAGCAGTTCTTC. This encodes CASSRRLAGEYNEQFF.

The V and J genes are TRBV19 and TRBJ1-6; D not resolved. Germline CDR1 reads LNHDA; CDR2 reads SQIVND (reference sequence). Trimming took 9 bases from V and 2 from J, leaving 8 bases between them. The CDR3 has 13 amino acids. The CDR3 coding sequence is TGTGCCAGCGGCGGGACCTATAATTCACCCCTCCACTTT. It yields the protein CASGGTYNSPLHF. The full variable domain, with the rest looked up from reference TRBV19 and TRBJ1-6, is DGGITQSPKYLFRKEGQNVTLSCEQNLNHDAMYWYRQDPGQGLRLIYYSQIVNDFQKGDIAEGYSVSREKKESFPLTVTSAQKNPTAFYLCASGGTYNSPLHFGNGTRLTVT.

The V and J genes are TRBV28 and TRBJ2-5; D remains ambiguous. The germline CDR1 and CDR2 sequences are MDHEN and SYDVKM. Trimming stripped 2 bases from V and 5 bases from J, with 12 bases between. The CDR3 has 14 amino acids. The CDR3 DNA is TGTGCCAGCAGTTTAAAGGTGGGAAGGGAGACCCAGTACTTC. This sequence encodes CASSLKVGRETQYF.

This clonotype has a count of ten or more. The chain employs TRBV28 and TRBJ2-4; the match to TRBD2 covers 9 bases. This CDR3 is 16 amino acids long. The junction had 6 bases not matched to a gene; V was cut back by 1 base and J by 5 bases. Germline loops: CDR1 MDHEN, CDR2 SYDVKM. In DNA form, the CDR3 reads TGTGCCAGCAGTTTATTCGGACTAGCGAACGAAAACATTCAGTACTTC. This translates into CASSLFGLANENIQYF.

V gene TRBV6-1 combines with J gene TRBJ2-7, with 10 bases matching TRBD1. After removal of 5 bases from V and 5 bases from J, the junction contained 27 bases not matched to a gene. The CDR3 runs to 21 residues. CDR1 and CDR2 from the germline V gene are MNHNS and SASEGT. The CDR3 DNA follows: TGTGCCAGCAGTCGAGTCAGACAGGGGGCTTTTGGGGATCTACAGCGAAACGAGCAGTACTTC. Its protein is CASSRVRQGAFGDLQRNEQYF.

In its sample, this clonotype was seen a few times. The chain joins TRBV20-1 to TRBJ1-6; TRBD1 agrees at 8 bases. Losses at the gene ends were 5 bases for V and 10 bases for J; bases not matched to a gene: 7. The CDR3 contains 13 residues. Germline loops: CDR1 DFQATT, CDR2 SNEGSKA (reference sequence). CDR3 in amino acids: CSAPDRADSPLHF. For the CDR3, the DNA is TGCAGTGCTCCGGACAGGGCGGACTCACCCCTCCACTTT.

This clonotype was observed many times. The CDR3 DNA reads TGTGCCAGCAGCCAAGTCGGTCGGGATGAGCAGTTCTTC. Translation: CASSQVGRDEQFF. The V and J genes are TRBV3-1 and TRBJ2-1, with D unclear. Germline V gene lookup returns CDR1 LGHDT and CDR2 YNNKEL (reference sequence). Between the trimmed V and J ends, which lost 1 base and 8 bases, there was a span of 9 bases. The CDR3 totals 13 residues.

This clonotype was detected only a few times. One end of the junction fails to match germline, which may point to a read error. The chain couples TRBV7-7 to TRBJ2-3; the D gene is possibly TRBD1 (5 bases). In germline, CDR1 is SSHAT, CDR2 FNYEAQ (reference sequence). This CDR3 comprises 14 residues. The DNA for the CDR3 is TGTGCTAGCAGCTTAGGTTCTCAGGGAGATACGCAGTATTTT. As protein: CASSLGSQGDTQYF.

In this sample, this clonotype turned up many times. A read error may be the cause here, since a much bigger clone is one base away. V and J are TRBV30 and TRBJ1-5, with D perhaps TRBD1 (5 bases). Germline values: CDR1 GTSNPN, CDR2 SVGIG (reference sequence). The germline V and J ends were trimmed by 0 bases and 3 bases, with 6 bases remaining between them. CDR3 size: 13 residues. CDR3 bases: TGTGCCTGGAGTGTACAGGTCAATCAGCCCCAGCATTTT. This translates into CAWSVQVNQPQHF. The full variable domain, in which reference TRBV30 and TRBJ1-5 provide the parts outside the CDR3, is SQTIHQWPATLVQPVGSPLSLECTVEGTSNPNLYWYRQAAGRGLQLLFYSVGIGQISSEVPQNLSASRPQDRQFILSSKKLLLSDSGFYLCAWSVQVNQPQHFGDGTRLSIL.

Many counts were recorded for this clonotype. CDR3 sequence (DNA): TGTGCCAGCAGCCAAGTAGGGACAGGGGTTGCAGAGACCCAGTACTTC. It translates to CASSQVGTGVAETQYF. The rearrangement uses TRBV3-1 and TRBJ2-5; 10 bases align to TRBD1. Germline loops: CDR1 LGHDT, CDR2 YNNKEL (reference sequence). The CDR3 sequence is 16 residues long. Trimming removed 1 base from V and 4 bases from J; junction bases left unmatched: 6.

The chain employs TRBV28 and TRBJ2-7, with a tentative D call TRBD1 (6 bases). This CDR3 is 14 amino acids long. Germline CDR1 is MDHEN and CDR2 is SYDVKM. V was pared by 4 bases and J by 2 bases, with 12 bases between. The CDR3: CASSSWDTAYEQYF. CDR3 in DNA: TGTGCCAGCAGTTCCTGGGACACCGCCTACGAGCAGTACTTC.

Only a few counts were recorded for this clonotype. The chain employs TRBV6-1 and TRBJ2-7, with D possibly being TRBD1 (5 bases). There are 12 residues in the CDR3. Germline lookup yields CDR1 MNHNS and CDR2 SASEGT. The V and J ends lost 4 bases and 3 bases respectively, with 7 bases between them. The DNA for the CDR3 is TGTGCCAGCAGTGGACAGTTCTACGAGCAGTACTTC. This sequence encodes CASSGQFYEQYF.

The chain uses TRBV9 and TRBJ1-2; D remains unclear. Trimming took 0 bases from V and 13 from J, leaving 13 bases between them. From germline, CDR1 is SGDLS and CDR2 YYNGEE. CDR3 length: 12 residues. The CDR3 loop reads CASSVVEAHLTF. Written as DNA, the CDR3 is TGTGCCAGCAGCGTAGTGGAGGCCCACCTCACCTTC.

This clonotype came up a few times. The chain carries TRBV12-3 or TRBV12-4 and TRBJ1-3; no clear D. Trimming removed 5 bases from V and 0 bases from J, with 8 bases in between. The CDR3 contains 14 residues. This CDR3 reads CASSILSSGNTIYF. Written as DNA, the CDR3 is TGTGCCAGCAGTATCTTATCCTCTGGAAACACCATATATTTT.

The chain is built from TRBV4-1 and TRBJ2-3, with 11 bases lining up with TRBD2. The J segment lost 4 bases and the V segment lost 4 bases, leaving 13 bases of the junction unmatched. The CDR3 extends over 18 amino acids. The V gene's germline CDR1 is MGHRA and CDR2 YSYEKL. CDR3 sequence: CASSRLAGGISSADTQYF. The CDR3 nucleotides are TGCGCCAGCAGCCGCTTAGCGGGAGGGATAAGTTCGGCAGATACGCAGTATTTT.

This clonotype turned up a few times. This chain joins TRBV6-6 and TRBJ2-6, with 8 bases that match TRBD1. This CDR3 has 19 residues. V lost 2 bases, J lost 3 bases, and 12 bases stayed unmatched. CDR1 and CDR2 (germline): MNHNY, SVGAGI (reference sequence). Written as DNA, the CDR3 is TGTGCCAGCAGTTACGAGTGGTCAGGGGGCGCAGATGGGGCCAACGTCCTGACTTTC. Protein sequence: CASSYEWSGGADGANVLTF.

This clonotype was recorded many times. The rearrangement links TRBV12-3 or TRBV12-4 to TRBJ2-7; TRBD1 might be the D (5 bases). This CDR3 comprises 14 residues. V lost 3 bases and J 5 bases, leaving 14 bases between the germline ends. CDR3 amino acids: CASSLEGRAHEQYF. CDR3 sequence (DNA): TGTGCCAGCAGTTTGGAAGGCAGGGCCCACGAGCAGTACTTC.

This clonotype was counted many times. V is TRBV5-1 and J is TRBJ2-7; D remains ambiguous. Germline CDR1 and CDR2: SGHRS and YFSETQ. Trimming stripped 4 bases from V and 2 bases from J, with 10 bases between. CDR3 length equals 13 residues. The CDR3 DNA follows: TGCGCCAGCAGCCCCGAGATTGCCTACGAGCAGTACTTC. As protein: CASSPEIAYEQYF. Based on the CDR3 plus reference TRBV5-1 and TRBJ2-7, the full variable domain is KAGVTQTPRYLIKTRGQQVTLSCSPISGHRSVSWYQQTPGQGLQFLFEYFSETQRNKGNFPGRFSGRQFSNSRSEMNVSTLELGDSALYLCASSPEIAYEQYFGPGTRLTVT.

This clonotype was observed many times. The chain combines TRBV12-3 or TRBV12-4 with TRBJ2-7; 9 positions agree with TRBD1. The CDR3 extends over 16 amino acids. J lost 4 bases, V lost 5 bases, and 12 bases had no gene match. The CDR3 loop is CASSNPGQGISYEQYF. CDR3 nucleotide sequence: TGTGCCAGCAGTAATCCGGGACAGGGAATTTCTTACGAGCAGTACTTC.

At least ten counts were recorded for this clonotype. In nucleotides, the CDR3 is TGTGCCAGCAGCTTAGCGGGAGTACGGTACGAGCAGTACTTC. Protein: CASSLAGVRYEQYF. The rearrangement links TRBV11-1 to TRBJ2-7, with a possible D match to TRBD2 (5 bases). The length of the CDR3 is 14 residues. The V end was cut by 0 bases, the J end by 4 bases, with 10 bases between. CDR1 and CDR2 (germline): SGHAT, FQDESV (reference sequence).